Only a few counts were recorded for the clone carrying this T cell receptor beta chain. This specimen belongs to a study of T-cell memory formation after mild COVID-19. The V segment lost 4 bases and the J segment 5 bases; nucleotides outside the gene matches: 10. CDR3 size: 17 residues. From germline, CDR1 is SGHTA and CDR2 FQGNSA. TCRdb recomputed calls from the 5' RACE reads with MiXCR, one row per CDR3 protein. Of approximately 500,000 distinct CDR3 sequences in the sample, about 23% are singletons; the top ten hold under 15%. The sequence derives from an adult woman who had mild COVID-19 (a few samples of this study predate the infection). Cell type and time point are not known. What was sequenced was PBMCs or a T cell subset sorted from them (not recorded which). V is TRBV7-2 and J is TRBJ2-5, with 13 bases aligning to TRBD2. The CDR3 bases are TGTGCCAGCAGCTCGGCACTAGCGGGAGGGCCAGGGGAGACCCAGTACTTC. This gives the protein CASSSALAGGPGETQYF.